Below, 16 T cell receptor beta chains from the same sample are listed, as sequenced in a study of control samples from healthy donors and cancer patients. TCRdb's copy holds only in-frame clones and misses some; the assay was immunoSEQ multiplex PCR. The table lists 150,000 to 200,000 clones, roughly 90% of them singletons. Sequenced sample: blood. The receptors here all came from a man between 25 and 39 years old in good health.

The CDR3, as DNA: TGCAGTGCTAGTAGGCGGGAGATCAGAGAGACCCAGTACTTC. As protein: CSASRREIRETQYF. J is TRBJ2-5 and V is TRBV20-1, with 7 bases aligning to TRBD2. Trimming took 3 bases from V and 4 from J; bases not matched to a gene: 8. The CDR3 is 14 amino acids. CDR1 and CDR2 (germline): DFQATT, SNEGSKA (reference sequence).

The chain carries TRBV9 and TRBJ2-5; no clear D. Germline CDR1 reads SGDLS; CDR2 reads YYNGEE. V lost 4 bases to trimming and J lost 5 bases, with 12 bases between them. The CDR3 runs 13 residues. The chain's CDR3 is CASSPQQAETQYF. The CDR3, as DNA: TGTGCCAGCAGCCCCCAGCAGGCGGAGACCCAGTACTTC.

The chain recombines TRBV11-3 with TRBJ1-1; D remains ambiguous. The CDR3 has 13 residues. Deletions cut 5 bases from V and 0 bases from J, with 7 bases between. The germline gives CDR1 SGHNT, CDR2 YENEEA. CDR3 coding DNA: TGTGCCAGCAGCACCCGAATGAACACTGAAGCTTTCTTT. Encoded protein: CASSTRMNTEAFF.

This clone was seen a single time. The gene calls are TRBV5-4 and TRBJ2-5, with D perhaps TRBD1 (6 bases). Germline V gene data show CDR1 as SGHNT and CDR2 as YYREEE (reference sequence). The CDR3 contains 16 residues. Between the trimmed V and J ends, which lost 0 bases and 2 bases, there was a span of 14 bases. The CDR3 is CASSLGGRGSQETQYF. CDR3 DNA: TGTGCCAGCAGCTTGGGAGGCAGGGGTTCACAAGAGACCCAGTACTTC.

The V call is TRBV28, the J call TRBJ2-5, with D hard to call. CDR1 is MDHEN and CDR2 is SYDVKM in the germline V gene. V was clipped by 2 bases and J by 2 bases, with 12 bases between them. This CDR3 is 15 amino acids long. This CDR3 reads CASSLIGGAQETQYF. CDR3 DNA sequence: TGTGCCAGCAGTTTAATAGGTGGAGCACAAGAGACCCAGTACTTC.

CDR3 in amino acids: CATSEARTTLNHEQFF. In DNA, the CDR3 is TGTGCCACCAGTGAGGCCAGGACTACCCTTAACCATGAGCAGTTCTTC. The chain joins TRBV24-1 to TRBJ2-1, with a possible D match to TRBD2 (6 bases). Germline CDR1 and CDR2: KGHDR and SFDVKD. V lost 4 bases to trimming and J lost 8 bases, with 20 bases between them. The CDR3 is made up of 16 amino acids.

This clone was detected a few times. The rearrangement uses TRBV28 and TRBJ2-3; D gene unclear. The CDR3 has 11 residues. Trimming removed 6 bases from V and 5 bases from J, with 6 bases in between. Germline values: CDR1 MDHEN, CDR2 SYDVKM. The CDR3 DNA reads TGTGCCAGCAGCGTAGGAGATACGCAGTATTTT. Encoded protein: CASSVGDTQYF.

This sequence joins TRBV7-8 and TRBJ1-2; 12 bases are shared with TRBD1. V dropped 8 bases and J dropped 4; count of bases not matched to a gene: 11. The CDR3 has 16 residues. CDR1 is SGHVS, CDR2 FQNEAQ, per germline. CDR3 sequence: CASEPGQGALLYGYTF. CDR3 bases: TGTGCCAGCGAACCGGGACAGGGGGCTCTACTCTATGGCTACACCTTC.

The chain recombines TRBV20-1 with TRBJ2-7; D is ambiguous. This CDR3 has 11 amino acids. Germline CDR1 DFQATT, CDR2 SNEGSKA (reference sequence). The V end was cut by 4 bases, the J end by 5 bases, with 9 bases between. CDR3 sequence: CSATPDHEQYF. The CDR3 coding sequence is TGCAGTGCTACTCCAGACCACGAGCAGTACTTC.

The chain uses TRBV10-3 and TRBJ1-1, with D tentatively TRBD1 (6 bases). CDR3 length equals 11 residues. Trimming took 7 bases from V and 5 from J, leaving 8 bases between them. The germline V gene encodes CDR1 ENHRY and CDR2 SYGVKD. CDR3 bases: TGTGCCATCATCAGGGGTACTGAAGCTTTCTTT. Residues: CAIIRGTEAFF.

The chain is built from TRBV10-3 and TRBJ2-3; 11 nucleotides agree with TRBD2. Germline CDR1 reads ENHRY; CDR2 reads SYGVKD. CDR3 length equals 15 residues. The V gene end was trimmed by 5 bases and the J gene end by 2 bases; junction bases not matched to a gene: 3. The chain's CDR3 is CAISWTSGFTDTQYF. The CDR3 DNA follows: TGTGCCATCAGTTGGACTAGCGGGTTCACAGATACGCAGTATTTT.

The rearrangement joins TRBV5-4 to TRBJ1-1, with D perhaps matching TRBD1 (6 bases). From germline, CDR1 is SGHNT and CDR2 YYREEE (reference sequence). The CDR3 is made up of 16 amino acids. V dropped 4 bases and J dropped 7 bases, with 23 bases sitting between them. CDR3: CASSPTLDRTKDEAFF. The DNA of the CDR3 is TGTGCCAGCAGCCCAACCCTGGACAGAACGAAGGATGAAGCTTTCTTT.

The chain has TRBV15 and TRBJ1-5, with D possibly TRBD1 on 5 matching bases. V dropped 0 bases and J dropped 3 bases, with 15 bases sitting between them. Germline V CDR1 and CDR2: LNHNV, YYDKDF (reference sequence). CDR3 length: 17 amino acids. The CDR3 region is CATSRDLVGGVNQPQHF. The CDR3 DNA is TGTGCCACCAGCAGAGATCTCGTGGGGGGGGTCAATCAGCCCCAGCATTTT.

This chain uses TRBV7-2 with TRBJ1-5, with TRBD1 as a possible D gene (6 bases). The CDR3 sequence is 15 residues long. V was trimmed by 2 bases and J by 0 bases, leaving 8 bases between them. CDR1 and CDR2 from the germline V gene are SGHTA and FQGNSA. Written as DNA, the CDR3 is TGTGCCAGCAGCTTAAGGGGGGCTAGCAATCAGCCCCAGCATTTT. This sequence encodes CASSLRGASNQPQHF.

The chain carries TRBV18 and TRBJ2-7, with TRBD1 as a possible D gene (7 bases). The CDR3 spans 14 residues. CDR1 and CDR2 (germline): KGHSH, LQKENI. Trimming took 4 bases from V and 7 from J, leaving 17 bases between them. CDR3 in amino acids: CASSQGAGRGEQYF. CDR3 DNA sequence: TGTGCCAGCTCACAGGGGGCGGGGCGCGGAGAGCAGTACTTC.

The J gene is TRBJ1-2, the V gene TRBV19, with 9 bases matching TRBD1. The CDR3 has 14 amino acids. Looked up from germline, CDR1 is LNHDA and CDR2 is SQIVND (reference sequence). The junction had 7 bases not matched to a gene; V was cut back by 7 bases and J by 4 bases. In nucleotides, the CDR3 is TGTGCCAGTACCCCGGACAGGGGTCCCTATGGCTACACCTTC. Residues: CASTPDRGPYGYTF. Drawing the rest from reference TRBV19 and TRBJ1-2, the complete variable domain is DGGITQSPKYLFRKEGQNVTLSCEQNLNHDAMYWYRQDPGQGLRLIYYSQIVNDFQKGDIAEGYSVSREKKESFPLTVTSAQKNPTAFYLCASTPDRGPYGYTFGSGTRLTVV.